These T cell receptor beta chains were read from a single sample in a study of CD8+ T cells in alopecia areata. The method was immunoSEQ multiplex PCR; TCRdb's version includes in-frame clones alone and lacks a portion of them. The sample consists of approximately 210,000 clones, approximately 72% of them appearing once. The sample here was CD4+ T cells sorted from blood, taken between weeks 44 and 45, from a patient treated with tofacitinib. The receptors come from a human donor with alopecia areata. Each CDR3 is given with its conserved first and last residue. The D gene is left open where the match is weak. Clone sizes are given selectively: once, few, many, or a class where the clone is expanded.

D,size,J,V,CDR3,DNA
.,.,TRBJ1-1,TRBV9,CASSVYSGQEAFF,TGTGCCAGCAGCGTATATTCGGGGCAGGAAGCTTTCTTT
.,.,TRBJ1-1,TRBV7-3,CASSFDRRGEAFF,TGTGCCAGCAGCTTCGACAGGCGCGGTGAAGCTTTCTTT
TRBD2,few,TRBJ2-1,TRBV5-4,CASSHWGLAALNEQFF,TGTGCCAGCAGTCATTGGGGACTAGCGGCCCTCAATGAGCAGTTCTTC
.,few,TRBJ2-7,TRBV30,CAWSVGGASRAEQYF,TGTGCCTGGAGTGTAGGAGGGGCGTCAAGGGCCGAGCAGTACTTC
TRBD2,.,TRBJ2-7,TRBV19,CASSHRHGLASYEQYF,TGTGCCAGTAGTCACCGACATGGACTAGCGTCGTACGAGCAGTACTTC
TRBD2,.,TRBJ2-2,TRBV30,CAWSSGGAGELFF,TGTGCCTGGAGTAGCGGGGGGGCCGGGGAGCTGTTTTTT
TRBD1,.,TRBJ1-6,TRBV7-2,CASSPRQGLNSPLHF,TGTGCCAGCAGCCCCCGACAGGGGTTGAATTCACCCCTCCACTTT
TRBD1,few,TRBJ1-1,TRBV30,CAWRSWGQRRDTEAFF,TGTGCCTGGAGGTCATGGGGACAGAGGAGGGACACTGAAGCTTTCTTT
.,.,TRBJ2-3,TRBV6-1,CASSESGGRGTQYF,TGTGCCAGCAGTGAATCCGGTGGGCGGGGTACGCAGTATTTT
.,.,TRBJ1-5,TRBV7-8,CASSLSQGGNQPQHF,TGTGCCAGCAGTTTAAGCCAAGGCGGCAATCAGCCCCAGCATTTT
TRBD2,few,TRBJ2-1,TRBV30,CAWGPLGLAGNEQFF,TGTGCCTGGGGGCCTTTGGGACTAGCGGGCAATGAGCAGTTCTTC
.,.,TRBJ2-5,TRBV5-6,CASSYTYGGRETQYF,TGTGCCAGCAGCTACACATACGGGGGAAGGGAGACCCAGTACTTC
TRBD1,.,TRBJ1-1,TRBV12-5,CASAKTGTGVTEAFF,TGTGCTAGTGCCAAAACCGGGACAGGGGTCACTGAAGCTTTCTTT
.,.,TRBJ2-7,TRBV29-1,CSAGIYGEQYF,TGCAGCGCCGGGATTTACGGCGAGCAGTACTTC
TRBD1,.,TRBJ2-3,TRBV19,CASSIRQGADTQYF,TGTGCCAGTAGTATCAGGCAGGGGGCAGATACGCAGTATTTT
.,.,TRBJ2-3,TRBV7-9,CASSPPGLGDTQYF,TGTGCCAGCAGCCCCCCAGGTTTGGGGGATACGCAGTATTTT
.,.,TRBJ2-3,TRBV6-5,CASKTSTDTQYF,TGTGCCAGCAAAACCAGCACAGATACGCAGTATTTT
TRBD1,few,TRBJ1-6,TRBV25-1,CASSEYPSRGGSPLHF,TGTGCCAGCAGTGAATATCCGAGCAGGGGGGGTTCACCCCTCCACTTT
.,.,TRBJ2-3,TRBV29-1,CSAIILGDTQYF,TGCAGCGCTATTATCCTCGGGGATACGCAGTATTTT
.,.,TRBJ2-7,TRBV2,CASSVQEQYF,TGTGCCAGCAGTGTCCAGGAGCAGTACTTC
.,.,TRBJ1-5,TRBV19,CASKLGSIGPQHF,TGTGCCAGTAAGTTGGGTAGCATCGGGCCCCAGCATTTT
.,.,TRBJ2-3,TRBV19,CASSIRQGSTDTQYF,TGTGCCAGTAGTATTCGTCAGGGTAGCACAGATACGCAGTATTTT
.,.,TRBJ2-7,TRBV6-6,CASRLQVGYEQYF,TGTGCCAGCAGGTTACAGGTTGGCTACGAGCAGTACTTC
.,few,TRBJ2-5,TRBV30,CAWTGLQETQYF,TGTGCCTGGACGGGACTGCAGGAGACCCAGTACTTC
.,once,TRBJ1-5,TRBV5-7,CASSLGSHSNQPQHF,TGTGCCAGCAGCTTGGGCAGTCATAGCAATCAGCCCCAGCATTTT
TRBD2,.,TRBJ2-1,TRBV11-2,CASSSGGPVNEQFF,TGTGCCAGCAGCTCGGGGGGGCCGGTGAATGAGCAGTTCTTC
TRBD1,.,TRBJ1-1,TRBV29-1,CSVDRGNTEAFF,TGCAGCGTGGACAGGGGGAACACTGAAGCTTTCTTT
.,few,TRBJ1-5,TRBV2,CASSSRDRSNQPQHF,TGTGCCAGCAGTTCCAGGGATAGGAGCAATCAGCCCCAGCATTTT
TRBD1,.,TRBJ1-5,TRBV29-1,CSVADRANQPQHF,TGCAGCGTAGCGGACAGGGCAAATCAGCCCCAGCATTTT
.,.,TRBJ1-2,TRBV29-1,CSVDGGRGYTF,TGCAGCGTTGATGGGGGGCGAGGCTACACCTTC
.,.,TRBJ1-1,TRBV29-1,CSGRGSGTEAFF,TGCAGCGGGAGGGGCTCGGGTACTGAAGCTTTCTTT
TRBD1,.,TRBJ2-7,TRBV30,CACDRGLLYEQYF,TGTGCCTGTGATAGGGGGCTACTCTACGAGCAGTACTTC
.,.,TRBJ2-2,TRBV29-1,CSVDRGGELFF,TGCAGCGTTGATCGTGGCGGGGAGCTGTTTTTT
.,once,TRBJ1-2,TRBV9,CASSVLGNYGYTF,TGTGCCAGCAGCGTACTCGGCAACTATGGCTACACCTTC
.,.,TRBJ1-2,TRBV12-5,CASGWVVRTSANYGYTF,TGTGCTAGTGGCTGGGTCGTTCGGACATCTGCTAACTATGGCTACACCTTC
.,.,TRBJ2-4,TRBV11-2,CASSSWVSLAKNIQYF,TGTGCCAGCAGCTCATGGGTCTCCTTAGCCAAAAACATTCAGTACTTC
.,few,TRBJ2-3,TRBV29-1,CSVERGTDTQYF,TGCAGCGTTGAACGGGGCACAGATACGCAGTATTTT
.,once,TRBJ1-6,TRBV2,CASSVGGNSPLHF,TGTGCCAGCAGTGTAGGGGGGAATTCACCCCTCCACTTT
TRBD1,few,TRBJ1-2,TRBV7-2,CASSRGTGDYGYTF,TGTGCCAGCAGCCGCGGGACAGGGGACTATGGCTACACCTTC
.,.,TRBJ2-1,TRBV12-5,CASGLDARSRFF,TGTGCTAGTGGTTTGGACGCACGAAGTAGGTTCTTC
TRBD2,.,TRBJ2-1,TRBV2,CASSETRLAGAQFF,TGTGCCAGCAGTGAAACTAGACTAGCGGGGGCACAGTTCTTC
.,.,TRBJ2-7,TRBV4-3,CASSQDFYSSGRAYEQYF,TGCGCCAGCAGCCAAGATTTTTACTCTTCAGGCAGGGCCTACGAGCAGTACTTC